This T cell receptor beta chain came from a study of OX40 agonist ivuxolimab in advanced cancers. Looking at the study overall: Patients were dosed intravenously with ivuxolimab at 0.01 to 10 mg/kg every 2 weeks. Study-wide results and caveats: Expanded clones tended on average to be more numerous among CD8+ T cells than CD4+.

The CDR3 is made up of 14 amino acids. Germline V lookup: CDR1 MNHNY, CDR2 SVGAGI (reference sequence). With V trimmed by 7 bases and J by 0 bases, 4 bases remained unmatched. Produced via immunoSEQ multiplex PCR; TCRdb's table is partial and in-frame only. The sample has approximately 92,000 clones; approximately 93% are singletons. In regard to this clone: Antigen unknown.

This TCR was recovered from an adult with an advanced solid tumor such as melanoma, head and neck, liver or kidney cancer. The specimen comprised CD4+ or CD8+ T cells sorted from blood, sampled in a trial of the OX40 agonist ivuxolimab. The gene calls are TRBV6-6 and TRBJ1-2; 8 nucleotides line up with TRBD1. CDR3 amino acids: CASTRTGSNYGYTF. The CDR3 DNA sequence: TGTGCCAGCACTAGGACAGGGTCTAACTATGGCTACACCTTC.